These 28 T cell receptor beta chains came from one sample sequenced in a study of PD-1 blockade in classical Hodgkin lymphoma (TCRdb year 2020). Libraries were made using the immunoSEQ multiplex PCR assay. As stored in TCRdb, this immuneACCESS dataset retains in-frame rearrangements with V and J assigned. A fraction of the clones does not appear; measured against another copy, unresolved V genes explain less than half of the discrepancy, and the remainder lacks a known reason. Across this sample there are just over 50,000 clones, with roughly 66% seen only once. Approximately 15% of the sample is taken by the ten largest. The time point label, read with the paper, signifies: cycle 2 day 1 (C2D1) of nivolumab. Every trial patient had relapsed following autologous stem cell transplantation, and prior brentuximab vedotin exposure was what differed among cohorts A, B and C. Sequencing was performed on peripheral blood mononuclear cells (PBMCs), taken before the second cycle of nivolumab. Receptor source: a human donor with classical Hodgkin lymphoma.

The chain carries TRBV11-2 and TRBJ2-2; D may be TRBD1 (5 bases). V lost 4 bases, J lost 2 bases, and 20 bases lay in between. This CDR3 spans 18 amino acids. Germline V gives CDR1 SGHAT, CDR2 FQNNGV. The CDR3 nucleotides are TGTGCCAGCAGCTCCCTCGGTCGGGTAGGGGCAAACACCGGGGAGCTGTTTTTT. It specifies CASSSLGRVGANTGELFF.

The chain couples TRBV10-3 to TRBJ1-1; D may be TRBD1 (6 bases). With 2 bases removed from V and 5 bases from J, the gap between germline ends came to 9 bases. The germline V gene has CDR1 ENHRY and CDR2 SYGVKD. CDR3 size: 13 residues. The CDR3 DNA follows: TGTGCCATCAGTGAGCCGAGGGGGACTGAAGCTTTCTTT. It is translated as CAISEPRGTEAFF.

V is TRBV29-1 and J is TRBJ1-2; D is ambiguous. The V end lost 4 bases, the J end lost 0 bases, and 6 bases lay between the germline ends. The CDR3 extends over 12 amino acids. CDR1 and CDR2 (germline): SQVTM, ANQGSEA. As DNA, the CDR3 is TGCAGCGTTGCCGCAGCTAACTATGGCTACACCTTC. Encoded protein: CSVAAANYGYTF. The full variable domain, with the rest looked up from reference TRBV29-1 and TRBJ1-2, is SAVISQKPSRDICQRGTSLTIQCQVDSQVTMMFWYRQQPGQSLTLIATANQGSEATYESGFVIDKFPISRPNLTFSTLTVSNMSPEDSSIYLCSVAAANYGYTFGSGTRLTVV.

V gene TRBV9 combines with J gene TRBJ2-2; D remains ambiguous. Germline V CDR1 and CDR2: SGDLS, YYNGEE. Trimming removed 2 bases at V and 5 bases at J, with 10 bases between. The CDR3 length is 14 residues. This CDR3 reads CASSVSLRTGELFF. The CDR3 nucleotides read TGTGCCAGCAGCGTTAGCCTGAGGACCGGGGAGCTGTTTTTT.

The gene calls are TRBV19 and TRBJ2-1, with a possible D match to TRBD1 (5 bases). Between the trimmed V and J ends, which lost 4 bases and 7 bases, there was a span of 14 bases. This CDR3 region has 14 residues. Germline CDR1 LNHDA, CDR2 SQIVND (reference sequence). CDR3 DNA sequence: TGTGCCAGTAGTAACGGACACCAGGATAATGAGCAGTTCTTC. It is translated as CASSNGHQDNEQFF.

This clone was seen a few times. This chain joins TRBV28 and TRBJ1-2; 9 bases agree with TRBD1. J was trimmed by 2 bases and V by 4 bases; bases with no gene match: 11. The CDR3 covers 17 residues. Germline CDR1 MDHEN, CDR2 SYDVKM. The CDR3 reads CASSSPGQGVRNYGYTF. CDR3 bases: TGTGCCAGCAGTTCCCCGGGACAGGGCGTTCGGAACTATGGCTACACCTTC.

The rearrangement uses TRBV7-2 and TRBJ1-1; D unclear. Looked up from germline, CDR1 is SGHTA and CDR2 is FQGNSA. There are 17 residues in the CDR3. V was cut by 0 bases and J by 0 bases, with 14 bases left in between. The CDR3 here is CASSLARRQYLNTEAFF. The CDR3 coding sequence is TGTGCCAGCAGCTTAGCGCGTAGGCAGTACCTGAACACTGAAGCTTTCTTT.

The chain links TRBV5-1 to TRBJ2-5, with 8 positions matching TRBD1. The V and J ends lost 3 bases and 1 base, in that order; junction bases with no gene match: 14. Per germline, CDR1 SGHRS and CDR2 YFSETQ. The CDR3 spans 18 residues. The DNA for the CDR3 is TGCGCCAGCAGCTCGGGACAGGAGACAGGATTACCCCAAGAGACCCAGTACTTC. It specifies CASSSGQETGLPQETQYF.

The rearrangement links TRBV7-9 to TRBJ1-1; maybe TRBD1 (5 bases). With 2 bases removed from V and 2 bases from J, the gap between germline ends came to 9 bases. The germline gives CDR1 SEHNR, CDR2 FQNEAQ (reference sequence). The length of the CDR3 is 14 residues. The chain's CDR3 is CASSLPTVNTEAFF. The CDR3 DNA reads TGTGCCAGCAGCTTACCGACAGTTAACACTGAAGCTTTCTTT.

The genes are TRBV29-1 and TRBJ1-2; no clear D. CDR3 length: 13 amino acids. V dropped 4 bases and J dropped 4 bases, with 13 bases sitting between them. CDR1 is SQVTM and CDR2 is ANQGSEA in the germline V gene. The CDR3 DNA reads TGCAGCGTTGTGTCCCTCGGGATCTATGGCTACACCTTC. It translates to CSVVSLGIYGYTF.

V and J are TRBV9 and TRBJ2-1; D unclear. Germline values: CDR1 SGDLS, CDR2 YYNGEE. Trimming left V 0 bases short and J 0 bases short, with 7 bases between. CDR3 length: 15 amino acids. The CDR3 here is CASSVDLSSYNEQFF. Here the CDR3 DNA reads TGTGCCAGCAGCGTAGACCTTAGCTCCTACAATGAGCAGTTCTTC.

The chain is built from TRBV30 and TRBJ2-1; 8 bases map to TRBD2. The V gene's germline CDR1 is GTSNPN and CDR2 SVGIG (reference sequence). J lost 4 bases, V lost 4 bases, and 9 bases had no gene match. This CDR3 is built from 15 residues. The CDR3 is CAWTGNGRDYNEQFF. CDR3 in DNA: TGTGCCTGGACAGGTAACGGGAGGGATTACAATGAGCAGTTCTTC. Variable domain in full (rest from reference TRBV30 and TRBJ2-1): SQTIHQWPATLVQPVGSPLSLECTVEGTSNPNLYWYRQAAGRGLQLLFYSVGIGQISSEVPQNLSASRPQDRQFILSSKKLLLSDSGFYLCAWTGNGRDYNEQFFGPGTRLTVL.

This clone was seen only a few times. The V call is TRBV6-1, the J call TRBJ1-4; TRBD1 matches 7 bases. Germline CDR1 and CDR2: MNHNS and SASEGT. Trimming at V came to 2 bases and at J to 8 bases, leaving 5 bases not matched to a gene. The CDR3 sequence is 14 residues long. The CDR3 DNA is TGTGCCAGCAGTGAACTACGGGACAGCGAAAAACTGTTTTTT. Translating it yields CASSELRDSEKLFF.

A remark on this clone: At the DNA level, this CDR3 is encoded by other sequences in the same sample as well. The CDR3 region has the DNA TGCGCCAGCAGCTTGCGCCTAGCGGACACAGATACGCAGTATTTT. Translation: CASSLRLADTDTQYF. The chain uses TRBV5-1 and TRBJ2-3; TRBD2 aligns across 7 bases. Germline V gene data show CDR1 as SGHRS and CDR2 as YFSETQ. After removal of 1 base from V and 2 bases from J, the junction contained 4 bases not matched to a gene. The CDR3 runs 15 residues.

CDR3 in amino acids: CSVEGSIIGIDEQFF. CDR3 bases: TGCAGCGTTGAAGGATCTATTATAGGGATAGATGAGCAGTTCTTC. The V and J genes are TRBV29-1 and TRBJ2-1; D is unresolved. Germline CDR1 reads SQVTM; CDR2 reads ANQGSEA. CDR3 size: 15 residues. The V end lost 1 base, the J end lost 8 bases, and 18 bases lay between the germline ends.

The chain is built from TRBV18 and TRBJ1-1; perhaps TRBD1 as D (5 bases). Per germline, CDR1 KGHSH and CDR2 LQKENI. This CDR3 contains 15 residues. V was shortened by 3 bases and J by 3 bases, with 14 bases between the two germline ends. CDR3 residues: CASSPTVGADTEAFF. CDR3 coding DNA: TGTGCCAGCTCACCCACCGTTGGGGCGGACACTGAAGCTTTCTTT. Full variable domain (missing parts from reference TRBV18 and TRBJ1-1): NAGVMQNPRHLVRRRGQEARLRCSPMKGHSHVYWYRQLPEEGLKFMVYLQKENIIDESGMPKERFSAEFPKEGPSILRIQQVVRGDSAAYFCASSPTVGADTEAFFGQGTRLTVV.

The chain recombines TRBV18 with TRBJ2-7; D is perhaps TRBD1 (6 bases). This CDR3 has 17 amino acids. Germline loops: CDR1 KGHSH, CDR2 LQKENI. The V end was cut by 4 bases, the J end by 0 bases, with 19 bases between. The CDR3 loop is CASSQTPTGTNSYEQYF. The CDR3 DNA reads TGTGCCAGCTCACAGACCCCGACAGGTACCAACTCCTACGAGCAGTACTTC.

This clone was observed a few times. The rearrangement links TRBV6-4 to TRBJ2-1; D call uncertain. The CDR3 runs 13 residues. V lost 3 bases to trimming and J lost 5 bases, with 8 bases between them. The germline V gene encodes CDR1 MRHNA and CDR2 SNTAGT. The CDR3 reads CASSESQNNEQFF. For the CDR3, the DNA is TGTGCCAGCAGTGAATCCCAGAACAATGAGCAGTTCTTC.

This clone was recorded a few times. Other nucleotide sequences in the sample specify the same CDR3. The chain links TRBV19 to TRBJ2-7, with D possibly matching TRBD1 (5 bases). Trimming stripped 3 bases from V and 4 bases from J, with 10 bases between. Germline loops: CDR1 LNHDA, CDR2 SQIVND (reference sequence). This CDR3 is built from 13 residues. The CDR3 coding sequence is TGTGCCAGTAGTATGTCCAGGGCGTACGAGCAGTACTTC. This encodes CASSMSRAYEQYF.

The CDR3 protein is CASARVSSGNTIYF. CDR3 bases: TGTGCCAGCGCCAGGGTATCCTCTGGAAACACCATATATTTT. This sequence joins TRBV6-5 and TRBJ1-3, with a possible D match to TRBD1 (5 bases). Germline V gives CDR1 MNHEY, CDR2 SVGAGI. The CDR3 is made up of 14 amino acids. Deletions cut 8 bases from V and 0 bases from J, with 11 bases between.

The CDR3 loop reads CASSFGGGSGYGYTF. The CDR3 coding sequence is TGTGCCAGCAGTTTTGGCGGGGGTAGCGGCTATGGCTACACCTTC. This chain links TRBV27 with TRBJ1-2, with a weak D call TRBD1 (5 bases). There are 15 residues in the CDR3. Germline CDR1 MNHEY, CDR2 SMNVEV (reference sequence). V was cut by 3 bases and J by 4 bases, with 15 bases left in between.

This clone has only a few counts. The chain couples TRBV30 to TRBJ1-4, with TRBD1 as a possible D gene (5 bases). The germline V and J ends were trimmed by 2 bases and 5 bases, with 12 bases remaining between them. Per the germline V gene, CDR1 is GTSNPN and CDR2 is SVGIG (reference sequence). The CDR3 is 14 residues long. CDR3 sequence: CAWSRGLGNEKLFF. The CDR3 DNA reads as TGTGCCTGGAGTCGGGGGTTGGGAAATGAAAAACTGTTTTTT.

The sample holds many counts of this clone. V is TRBV29-1 and J is TRBJ2-5, with TRBD1 identical over 11 bases. Per the germline V gene, CDR1 is SQVTM and CDR2 is ANQGSEA. V gave up 7 bases and J gave up 4 bases; unmatched junction bases: 8. CDR3 size: 14 residues. Written as DNA, the CDR3 is TGCAGCGCCCGTCCCGGGACAGGGGGAGAGACCCAGTACTTC. This sequence encodes CSARPGTGGETQYF. Variable domain in full (rest from reference TRBV29-1 and TRBJ2-5): SAVISQKPSRDICQRGTSLTIQCQVDSQVTMMFWYRQQPGQSLTLIATANQGSEATYESGFVIDKFPISRPNLTFSTLTVSNMSPEDSSIYLCSARPGTGGETQYFGPGTRLLVL.

This CDR3 reads CASSERPTDTQYF. The CDR3 DNA is TGTGCCAGCAGTGAACGGCCCACAGATACGCAGTATTTT. The J gene is TRBJ2-3, the V gene TRBV6-1; D ambiguous. CDR3 length equals 13 residues. V lost 2 bases and J 2 bases, leaving 5 bases between the germline ends. Germline lookup yields CDR1 MNHNS and CDR2 SASEGT.

The chain employs TRBV6-5 and TRBJ1-2, with D hard to call. CDR3 size: 14 residues. CDR1 and CDR2 (germline): MNHEY, SVGAGI. Trimming left V 4 bases short and J 6 bases short, with 15 bases between. The CDR3 protein is CASSSTLSGHGYTF. CDR3 sequence (DNA): TGTGCCAGCAGTTCCACCCTCTCAGGACATGGCTACACCTTC.

The chain uses TRBV7-8 and TRBJ2-1; 7 bases match TRBD2. CDR1 and CDR2 (germline): SGHVS, FQNEAQ. The V and J ends lost 3 bases and 2 bases, in that order; junction bases with no gene match: 1. CDR3 length equals 14 residues. CDR3 region: CASSFLAAYNEQFF. The DNA for the CDR3 is TGTGCCAGCAGCTTCCTAGCGGCCTACAATGAGCAGTTCTTC.

V and J are TRBV19 and TRBJ1-2; D gene uncertain. This CDR3 has 15 residues. Per the germline V gene, CDR1 is LNHDA and CDR2 is SQIVND (reference sequence). Trimming stripped 9 bases from V and 4 bases from J, with 21 bases between. The DNA of the CDR3 is TGTGCCAGCAACTTCCACGAGCCACCCGCCTATGGCTACACCTTC. Translated: CASNFHEPPAYGYTF.

The genes are TRBV6-5 and TRBJ2-6; D unresolved. Germline V CDR1 and CDR2: MNHEY, SVGAGI. V was trimmed by 1 base and J by 0 bases, leaving 7 bases between them. The CDR3 has 16 residues. The CDR3 nucleotides read TGTGCCAGCAGTTACTATCGATCCTCTGGGGCCAACGTCCTGACTTTC. Its protein product is CASSYYRSSGANVLTF.